This T cell receptor (beta chain) is drawn from a study of human T cells and chemical hapten exposure. TCRdb reanalysed the RACE reads using MiXCR and keeps one entry per CDR3 protein. The data contain around 330,000 distinct CDR3 sequences, over 5% of them singletons. Time point denoted: pre-sensitization, week 0. Treatment noted: therapeutic diphenylcyclopropenone sensitization with weekly scalp DPC. Unfractionated whole blood served as the source for total RNA extraction. The CDR3 totals 14 residues. Germline V lookup: CDR1 SGHRS, CDR2 YFSETQ. Trimming pared 4 bases from V and 2 bases from J, leaving 13 bases between.

The specimen was whole blood, collected in connection with sensitization to the hapten diphenylcyclopropenone (DPC). The receptor's source is a woman younger than 35 with alopecia areata. Some clones in this sample may be carry-over from other donors' samples. V is TRBV5-1 and J is TRBJ2-7; tentative D call: TRBD2 (5 bases). CDR3 region: CASSPWTEAYEQYF. CDR3 sequence (DNA): TGCGCCAGCAGCCCGTGGACGGAGGCCTACGAGCAGTACTTC.